This T cell receptor beta chain emerged from a study of cytomegalovirus exposure and HLA in healthy donors (dated by TCRdb to 2017 to 2019). Some background on the complete study: An earlier analysis of roughly 500 of the donors reported 250 to 300 Gb of sequence data and around 120 million unique TCR beta sequences from some 180 million T cells. An early release covering over 500 HLA-typed donors comprised about 300 gigabases of sequencing data and approximately 85 million unique TCR sequences. Of the roughly 400 genotyped donors, roughly 80% were placed in the genetic ancestry cluster associated with self-reported Caucasian donors. The study aimed to test whether cataloging public T cell receptors could reveal signatures of past pathogen exposure. Using immunosequencing, the study profiled T cell repertoires from fewer than 850 subjects and related those repertoires to cytomegalovirus serostatus. A separate validation cohort of roughly 130 different subjects was used in addition to the approximately 700-subject first cohort. To predict cytomegalovirus infection status, the study combined high-throughput TCR immunosequencing, statistical association of individual TCRs with disease status, and machine learning. In a later analysis, previously published TCR beta repertoires from 550 to 700 donors were re-analyzed and high-resolution HLA genotyping was added so that TCR occurrence patterns could be studied. Rather than using new phenotypic data, the later analysis identified candidate immune exposures from TCR beta sequences and from how often those sequences occurred across donors. An earlier analysis of fewer than 750 of the donors used high-throughput TCR beta sequencing to judge whether each TCR beta V gene segment behaved as functional or pseudogenic. Donor age, sex, ethnicity and CMV serostatus were compiled together with the repertoire data. A later genetic analysis took genome-wide SNP genotypes for about three fifths of the roughly 670 donors and used that subset as a discovery cohort. All discovery cohort repertoires had been generated on a single sequencing platform. Both class I and class II loci were covered by HLA typing, at four-digit resolution. The number of typed donors differed by locus: about 629-630 for A, B, C, DRB1 and DQB1; some 540 for DQA1; approximately 600 for DPA1; and roughly 470 for DPB1. About five DR-DQ haplotypes were handled as single units for association and clustering because linkage in the cohort was strong. Among about 370 genotyped donors of the cohort, an average of about 220,000 unique TCR beta nucleotide sequences was sequenced per donor, of which about 18% were non-productive.

The cohort was made up of roughly 670 healthy bone marrow donors. Cohort members were all nominally healthy when sampled, although unrecorded immune exposures were likely present. The donor tested CMV seronegative, placing the donor among the approximately 400 seronegative members of the cohort. Every donor gave a peripheral blood sample, and the peripheral blood mononuclear cells from that sample were used for TCR beta sequencing. The Qiagen DNeasy Blood Extraction Kit was used to extract genomic DNA from the blood cell samples. Taken from cysteine to phenylalanine, the CDR3 has 12 residues. Solely the CDR3 DNA is kept, with 36 bases framed from the first base. V gives up 7 bases and J gives up 4 bases, and the segment between their germline ends measures 10 bases. According to the germline V gene, CDR1 reads MDHEN and CDR2 reads SYDVKM. Beyond this particular receptor, the publication reports: In a later analysis, HLA-associated TCR beta chains showed more clonal expansion and lower generation probabilities than non-associated chains that were equally common. Linkage disequilibrium might explain the correlated functional status among segregating V segments, but an unknown experimental factor could not be ruled out. HLA typing was unavailable for some donors at each locus, so association tests used only the typed subset. A cluster of highly shared sequence variants was judged likely to be a technical artifact of the sequencing pipeline. Strong co-occurrence of HLA alleles, especially DR and DQ, made assigning TCR associations to individual alleles difficult. Some IMGT-functional V segments, including TRBV6-2 and TRBV6-3, could not be distinguished by the 87-base-pair reads and were therefore excluded. In a later analysis, 16,951 TCR beta sequences were associated with specific HLA alleles at a false discovery rate of 0.05. A total of 150 to 200 TCR beta chains were listed by the study as associated with cytomegalovirus. The classifier was reported to diagnose cytomegalovirus status with high specificity and sensitivity in both the original cohort and the validation cohort. A later analysis found that TCR association rates varied across HLA loci, with DRB1 alleles showing the most associated TCRs and HLA-C alleles the fewest. A later genetic analysis associated a missense DCLRE1C variant with V-gene and J-gene trimming of TCR beta chains, and an independent cohort replicated the association. A later genetic analysis reported fewer N-insertions in productive TCRs among donors in an Asian-associated ancestry cluster than the roughly 620-donor mean. Several of the top co-occurrence clusters appeared to be linked to parvovirus B19, influenza, CMV and Epstein-Barr virus, according to a later analysis. It was suggested by the authors that the approach could potentially be generalized to other disease states and immunological phenotypes. A few of the identified cytomegalovirus-associated TCR beta chains were confirmed in vitro to be specific for cytomegalovirus antigens. In a later analysis, most CMV-associated TCR beta chains were found to appear HLA-restricted, with HLA associations seemingly driven largely by CMV exposure. In this cohort, only TCR beta chains were sequenced, and detectable features were limited by the absence of alpha or paired-chain data. Broadly in line with IMGT annotations, most TCR beta V segments showed up in productive rearrangements about 87% or about 30% of the time in an earlier analysis of roughly 590 of the donors. Presence/absence analyses assumed roughly uniform sequencing depth across donors, an assumption that may not hold. Across donors, most TCR sequences were observed very rarely, whereas some public TCRs were present in many individuals. Because counts were too low, around 18 rarely observed V segments, including chromosome 9 orphons, were left out of the earlier analysis of some 640 of the donors. A further reported finding was that TCR beta sequences accurately predicted the HLA-A and HLA-B alleles for most subjects in the first cohort. For the cohort, immune exposure information was limited to CMV serostatus.

Receptor amplification or capture employed the immunoSEQ multiplex PCR assay. For the multiplex PCR, a mixture combining 60 forward primers for TCR Vbeta segments and 13 reverse primers for TCR Jbeta segments was used. The CDR3 region of rearranged TCR beta genes was amplified from genomic DNA with a multiplex PCR assay. Amplified TCR beta libraries were sequenced as 87-base-pair reads on the Illumina HiSeq System. In the paper's pipeline: A later analysis counted around 72 million unique TCR beta chains across the 550 to 700 repertoires, and around 9.9 million of these chains were shared by at least two donors. To remove PCR and sequencing errors, raw reads were error-corrected and collapsed into unique sequences using a nearest-neighbor algorithm that merged closely related sequences. To assign V, D and J gene segments, CDR3 sequences were aligned to IMGT reference sequences. Each retained sequence needed at least a six-nucleotide match to both a V gene segment and a J gene segment. Rearrangements were called productive when the CDR3 lacked stop codons and stayed in frame with V and J; all others were non-productive. Following IMGT convention, CDR3 was defined as the stretch from the second conserved V-encoded cysteine up to the conserved J-encoded phenylalanine. Sequences without an unambiguous match to a single V gene segment were excluded from the earlier analysis of 450 to 750 of the donors. An earlier analysis of roughly 590 of the donors called V segments functional above 56.7% productive rearrangements and segregating when the between-donor standard deviation exceeded 5%. A statistical classification framework was built for diagnosing cytomegalovirus status from the catalog of TCR beta chain sequences. A later analysis assigned V and J genes by comparing TCR nucleotide sequences with IMGT/GENE-DB human TR gene sequences. A later analysis assigned CDR3 sequences and most-parsimonious VDJ recombination scenarios with the TCRdist pipeline. In a later analysis, each TCR beta chain was defined by its CDR3 amino acid sequence together with its V-gene family, and reads without a unique V-gene family were excluded. As a way to deal with suspected cross-contamination and a sequencing artifact, a later analysis dropped hundreds of nucleotide sequences that were highly shared and had low generation probability. In a later analysis, a clonal expansion index for each public chain was calculated from normalized within-repertoire ranks of inferred template counts. In a later analysis, generation probabilities were computed using a VDJ recombination model fitted to out-of-frame rearrangements, and the results were checked against IGoR. In a later analysis, TCR-TCR, TCR-HLA and TCR-CMV co-occurrence was scored with hypergeometric tests, and a repertoire-size bias correction was applied to TCR pairs. To estimate false discovery rates, a later analysis permuted the HLA or CMV assignments 20 times. A later analysis grouped co-occurring TCRs with DBSCAN, adding TCRdist sequence similarity when clustering within HLA-allele-positive subsets. Repertoires with fewer than 30,000 or more than 120,000 public chains were left out of co-occurrence clustering, as were several repertoires with anomalous nucleotide sharing. Here the immuneACCESS table is served through TCRdb, limited to in-frame sequences with V and J called. Missing clones are a known gap in these copies; in checked studies unresolved V genes cover under half, and the rest lacks a known reason. V, J and clone size reflect that table, while D and trimming were determined from the DNA. Within this sample are roughly 43,000 clones, with 60% to 80% of them counted one time only. The ten largest clonotypes hold approximately 1.5% of the sample.

About this clone: Its specific antigen is unknown. No base quality information exists; no much larger clone differs at one position.

The sample was PBMCs. The clonotype originates from a man aged 30-40 years in good health and CMV-seronegative. The rearrangement combines TRBV28 with TRBJ1-2; the D gene assignment is ambiguous. The CDR3 protein: CASTSGSYGYTF. In nucleotide form, the sequence is TGTGCCAGCACCTCGGGGAGCTATGGCTACACCTTC.